This T cell receptor (beta chain) emerged from a study of cytomegalovirus exposure and HLA in healthy donors. Across the whole study: The same platform was used for the 90 to 150 validation repertoires as for the approximately 670 first-cohort repertoires, as reported in a later analysis. Study results and limitations: According to a subsequent analysis, TCR clusters identified in the first cohort showed a tendency to co-occur across the roughly 120 validation repertoires. Most TCR sequences were uncommon, yet certain public TCRs appeared in many donors. Confirmation in vitro established that a few CMV-associated chains were specific for CMV antigens.

The table lists this clone with a few counts. The antigen is unknown. Produced via immunoSEQ multiplex PCR; TCRdb's table is partial and in-frame only. The data hold more than 110,000 clones, with roughly nine tenths observed a single time. The length of the CDR3 is 14 residues. J lost 8 bases, V lost 6 bases, and 5 bases had no gene match. CDR1 is WNHNN and CDR2 is SYGVQD in the germline V gene (reference sequence). V is TRBV10-1 and J is TRBJ1-4; TRBD1 matches at 11 bases. Sequenced input: PBMCs. This TCR derives from a man younger than 30 in good health and CMV-seronegative. The CDR3 DNA reads TGCGCCAGCAGATCGGACAGGGGGCGCGAAAAACTGTTTTTT. Protein: CASRSDRGREKLFF.